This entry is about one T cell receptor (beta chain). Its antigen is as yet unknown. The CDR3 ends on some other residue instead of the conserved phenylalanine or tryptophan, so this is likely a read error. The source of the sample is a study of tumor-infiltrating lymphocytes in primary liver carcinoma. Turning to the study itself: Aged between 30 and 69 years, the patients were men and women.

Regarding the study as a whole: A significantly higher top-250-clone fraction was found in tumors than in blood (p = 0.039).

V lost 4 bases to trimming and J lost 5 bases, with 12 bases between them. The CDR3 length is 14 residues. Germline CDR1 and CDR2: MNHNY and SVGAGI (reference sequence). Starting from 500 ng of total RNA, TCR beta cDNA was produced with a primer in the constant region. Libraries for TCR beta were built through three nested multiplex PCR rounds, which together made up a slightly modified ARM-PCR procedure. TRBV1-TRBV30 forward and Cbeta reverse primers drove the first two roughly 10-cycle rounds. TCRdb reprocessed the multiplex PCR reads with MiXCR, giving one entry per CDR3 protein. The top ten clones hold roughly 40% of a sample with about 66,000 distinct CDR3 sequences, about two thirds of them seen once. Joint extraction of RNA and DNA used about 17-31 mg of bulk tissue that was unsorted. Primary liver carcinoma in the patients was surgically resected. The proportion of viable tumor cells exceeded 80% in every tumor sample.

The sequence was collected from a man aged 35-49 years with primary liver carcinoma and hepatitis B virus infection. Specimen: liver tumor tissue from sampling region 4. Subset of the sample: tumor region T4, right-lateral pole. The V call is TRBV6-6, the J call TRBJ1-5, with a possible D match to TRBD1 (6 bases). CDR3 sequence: CASSCEAGDQPQHI. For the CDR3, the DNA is TGTGCCAGCAGTTGTGAGGCAGGGGATCAGCCCCAGCATATT.